The sequence of this T cell receptor (beta chain) was determined in a study of response to subunit inactivated influenza vaccine. Germline V gene lookup returns CDR1 SQVTM and CDR2 ANQGSEA. With V trimmed by 6 bases and J by 4 bases, 9 bases remained unmatched. This CDR3 region has 14 residues. TCRdb used MiXCR to reprocess the RT-PCR reads, holding one entry per CDR3 protein. The table shows a few hundred thousand distinct CDR3 sequences, with approximately 23% occurring only once. This clonotype was detected many times. This specimen consisted of PBMCs from blood, obtained less than 22 months after vaccination. The TCR sequence derives from a man between 50 and 70 years old who received an inactivated influenza vaccine. The chain recombines TRBV29-1 with TRBJ1-2, with TRBD1 identical over 9 bases. CDR3 protein: CSVPRQGGSYGYTF. The CDR3 nucleotides are TGCAGCGTACCCAGACAGGGGGGTAGCTATGGCTACACCTTC.